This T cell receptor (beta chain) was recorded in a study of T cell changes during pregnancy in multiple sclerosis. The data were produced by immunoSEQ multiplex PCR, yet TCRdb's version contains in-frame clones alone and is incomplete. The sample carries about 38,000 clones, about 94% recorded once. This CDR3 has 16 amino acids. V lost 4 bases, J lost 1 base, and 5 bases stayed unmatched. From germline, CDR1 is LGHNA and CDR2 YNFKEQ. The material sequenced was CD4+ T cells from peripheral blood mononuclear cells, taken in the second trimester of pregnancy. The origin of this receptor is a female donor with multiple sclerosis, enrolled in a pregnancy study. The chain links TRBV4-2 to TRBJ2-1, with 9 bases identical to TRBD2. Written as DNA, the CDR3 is TGTGCCAGCAGCCCCGGTCTAGCGGGGTCCTACAATGAGCAGTTCTTC. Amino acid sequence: CASSPGLAGSYNEQFF.